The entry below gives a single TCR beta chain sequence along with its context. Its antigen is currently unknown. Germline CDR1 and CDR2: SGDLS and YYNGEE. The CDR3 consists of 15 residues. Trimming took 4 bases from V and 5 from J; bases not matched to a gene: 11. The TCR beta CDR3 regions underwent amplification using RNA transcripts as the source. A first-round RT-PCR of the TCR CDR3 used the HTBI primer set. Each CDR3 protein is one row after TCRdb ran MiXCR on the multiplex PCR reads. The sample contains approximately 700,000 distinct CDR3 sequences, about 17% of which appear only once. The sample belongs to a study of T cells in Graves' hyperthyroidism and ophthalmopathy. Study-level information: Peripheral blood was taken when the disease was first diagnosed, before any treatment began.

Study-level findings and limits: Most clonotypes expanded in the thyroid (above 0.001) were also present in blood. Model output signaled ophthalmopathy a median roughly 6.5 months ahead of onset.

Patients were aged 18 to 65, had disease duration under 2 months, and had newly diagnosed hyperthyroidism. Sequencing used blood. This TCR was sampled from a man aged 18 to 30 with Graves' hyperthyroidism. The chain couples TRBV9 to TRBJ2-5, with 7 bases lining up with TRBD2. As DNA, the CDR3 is TGTGCCAGCAGCACAACGGGACTACCTCCTGAGACCCAGTACTTC. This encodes CASSTTGLPPETQYF. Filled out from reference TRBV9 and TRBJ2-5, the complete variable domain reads DSGVTQTPKHLITATGQRVTLRCSPRSGDLSVYWYQQSLDQGLQFLIQYYNGEERAKGNILERFSAQQFPDLHSELNLSSLELGDSALYFCASSTTGLPPETQYFGPGTRLLVL.